These 30 T cell receptor beta chains share one sample of origin, sequenced in a study of T cells in Graves' hyperthyroidism and ophthalmopathy. Amplified regions were TCR beta CDR3 sequences from RNA transcripts. Using the HTBI primer set, a first-round RT-PCR was run on the TCR CDR3. In TCRdb, the multiplex PCR reads were re-called with MiXCR into one record per CDR3 protein. The table includes some 490,000 distinct CDR3 sequences, approximately 16% detected once. The material sequenced was blood. Receptors were obtained from a woman aged 25-40 years with Graves' ophthalmopathy.

The chain carries TRBV20-1 and TRBJ1-5; D is perhaps TRBD1 (5 bases). Germline V gene lookup returns CDR1 DFQATT and CDR2 SNEGSKA (reference sequence). The CDR3 is 13 amino acids. Between the trimmed V and J ends, which lost 5 bases and 2 bases, there was a span of 10 bases. The CDR3 is CSAGDSRNQPQHF. DNA for the CDR3: TGCAGTGCTGGCGACAGCCGCAATCAGCCCCAGCATTTT.

This clonotype appeared many times. The genes are TRBV28 and TRBJ2-7; the match to TRBD1 covers 7 bases. Germline assignment: CDR1 MDHEN and CDR2 SYDVKM. The CDR3 has 16 residues. Trimming cost V 4 bases and J 0 bases; bases outside gene matches: 9. The CDR3 DNA is TGTGCCAGCAGTTACCCACGACAGGGACACTCCTACGAGCAGTACTTC. Its protein product is CASSYPRQGHSYEQYF.

This clonotype was seen many times. V gene TRBV7-2 combines with J gene TRBJ2-2; D is perhaps TRBD2 (5 bases). Per germline, CDR1 SGHTA and CDR2 FQGNSA. With 1 base removed from V and 5 bases from J, the gap between germline ends came to 17 bases. The CDR3 length is 17 residues. Written as DNA, the CDR3 is TGTGCCAGCAGCTTAGTGTCTGTGGGGTCGGGGACCGGGGAGCTGTTTTTT. Translating it yields CASSLVSVGSGTGELFF.

This clonotype has ten or more counts. This chain uses TRBV30 with TRBJ1-1; D ambiguous. V was clipped by 3 bases and J by 4 bases, with 9 bases between them. Germline V lookup: CDR1 GTSNPN, CDR2 SVGIG (reference sequence). The length of the CDR3 is 12 residues. As DNA, the CDR3 is TGTGCCTGGAGACGGCCCCGCACTGAAGCTTTCTTT. Translation: CAWRRPRTEAFF.

This clonotype was observed a few times. The J gene is TRBJ2-5, the V gene TRBV5-5, with D maybe TRBD2 (5 bases). Trimming took off 5 bases at V and 3 bases at J, with 11 bases between the two ends. This CDR3 is built from 13 residues. Germline V gene data show CDR1 as SGHKS and CDR2 as YYEKEE (reference sequence). The CDR3 protein is CASSTVGEETQYF. In DNA form, the CDR3 reads TGTGCCAGCAGTACCGTCGGGGAAGAGACCCAGTACTTC.

Comments on this clonotype: At one boundary the junction diverges from the germline segment, which might be a read error. The CDR3 loop is CASRGTGGNERYF. The CDR3 DNA sequence: TGTGCCAGCAGGGGGACAGGGGGGAACGAGCGGTACTTC. The chain recombines TRBV12-3 or TRBV12-4 with TRBJ2-7; the match to TRBD1 covers 11 bases. This CDR3 has 13 amino acids.

Many counts were recorded for this clonotype. The genes are TRBV28 and TRBJ2-3, with D uncertain. V was clipped by 6 bases and J by 2 bases, with 9 bases between them. The germline V gene encodes CDR1 MDHEN and CDR2 SYDVKM. The CDR3 is 13 amino acids. CDR3 in DNA: TGTGCCAGCAGCCCATCCATCACAGATACGCAGTATTTT. It is translated as CASSPSITDTQYF.

The table lists this clonotype with many counts. This chain connects TRBV11-2 to TRBJ2-1; TRBD2 might be the D (5 bases). Germline V gene sequence: CDR1 SGHAT, CDR2 FQNNGV. Trimming stripped 0 bases from V and 3 bases from J, with 6 bases between. CDR3 length: 14 amino acids. CDR3 amino acids: CASSLDTSYNEQFF. CDR3 DNA: TGTGCCAGCAGCTTAGATACTAGCTACAATGAGCAGTTCTTC.

This clonotype was observed a handful of times. Compared with germline, one end of the junction differs, possibly owing to a read error. The chain couples TRBV12-3 or TRBV12-4 to TRBJ2-1; 12 bases line up with TRBD2. The CDR3 runs 14 residues. The CDR3 coding sequence is TGTGTCAGCAGTGACTCCGGGACTAGCGGGCTGCAGTTCTTC. It translates to CVSSDSGTSGLQFF.

This clonotype was seen only a few times. A much larger clonotype is one base distant, so this may be a read error. V gene TRBV18 combines with J gene TRBJ1-4; D is ambiguous. The CDR3 has 14 residues. Germline V lookup: CDR1 KGHSH, CDR2 LQKENI. CDR3 in amino acids: CASSPTPTNGKLFF. The DNA of the CDR3 is TGTGCCAGCTCACCGACGCCAACTAATGGAAAACTGTTTTTT. Complete variable domain (other parts from reference TRBV18 and TRBJ1-4): NAGVMQNPRHLVRRRGQEARLRCSPMKGHSHVYWYRQLPEEGLKFMVYLQKENIIDESGMPKERFSAEFPKEGPSILRIQQVVRGDSAAYFCASSPTPTNGKLFFGSGTQLSVL.

Only a few counts were recorded for this clonotype. This chain joins TRBV7-9 and TRBJ2-2, with 9 nucleotides matching TRBD1. The CDR3 spans 20 residues. The germline gives CDR1 SEHNR, CDR2 FQNEAQ (reference sequence). J gave up 1 base and V 0 bases, and 12 bases lay outside the gene matches. The CDR3 loop is CASSLARKGQGTWNTGELFF. The CDR3 coding sequence is TGTGCCAGCAGCTTAGCGAGGAAGGGACAGGGAACCTGGAACACCGGGGAGCTGTTTTTT.

A word on this clonotype: A single base separates this from a much larger clone, so it may be a read error. The J gene is TRBJ1-2, the V gene TRBV6-1; no reliable D call. Germline lookup yields CDR1 MNHNS and CDR2 SASEGT. The CDR3 sequence is 14 residues long. The CDR3: CASSELSPEDGHTF. The CDR3 coding sequence is TGTGCCAGCAGTGAACTATCTCCTGAGGATGGCCACACCTTC.

The CDR3 region has the DNA TGTGCCAGCTCTACAACAGGGGGGAGCACAGATACGCAGTATTTT. Protein sequence: CASSTTGGSTDTQYF. V and J are TRBV6-1 and TRBJ2-3, with 8 positions matching TRBD1. CDR1 is MNHNS and CDR2 is SASEGT in the germline V gene. The CDR3 extends over 15 amino acids. V was pared by 8 bases and J by 0 bases, with 7 bases of the junction left unmatched.

Details on this clonotype: The junction shows a germline mismatch at one end, possibly a read error. The chain joins TRBV5-1 to TRBJ2-7; possibly TRBD1 or TRBD2 for D (6 bases each). Germline-derived CDR1 and CDR2 are SGHRS and YFSETQ. This CDR3 is 17 amino acids long. The CDR3 here is CTSSLGTYSSASYEQYF. The CDR3 DNA follows: TGCACCAGCAGCTTGGGGACATACTCTAGCGCGTCCTACGAGCAGTACTTC.

In this sample, this clonotype turned up a few times. The rearrangement links TRBV14 to TRBJ2-1, with a tentative D call TRBD1 (6 bases). The germline V gene encodes CDR1 SGHDN and CDR2 FVKESK. The V gene lost 4 bases and the J gene lost 6 bases, with 13 bases spanning the gap. The CDR3 contains 14 residues. In DNA form, the CDR3 reads TGTGCCAGCAGCCTTAGGACAGCCCTCAATGAGCAGTTCTTC. Translated: CASSLRTALNEQFF. Using reference TRBV14 and TRBJ2-1 for the parts outside the CDR3, the full variable domain is EAGVTQFPSHSVIEKGQTVTLRCDPISGHDNLYWYRRVMGKEIKFLLHFVKESKQDESGMPNNRFLAERTGGTYSTLKVQPAELEDSGVYFCASSLRTALNEQFFGPGTRLTVL.

Concerning this clonotype: This may be a read error, as it is one base from a much larger clone. The V and J genes are TRBV11-3 and TRBJ2-1, with D uncertain. The CDR3 is made up of 14 amino acids. Germline loops: CDR1 SGHNT, CDR2 YENEEA. CDR3 region: CARSLYRSDNEQFF. CDR3 DNA sequence: TGTGCCAGGAGCTTATACAGATCGGACAATGAGCAGTTCTTC.

This clonotype has ten or more counts. The genes are TRBV3-1 and TRBJ2-5; 12 bases map to TRBD2. The J segment lost 2 bases and the V segment lost 4 bases, leaving 11 bases of the junction unmatched. CDR3 length: 18 residues. Germline lookup yields CDR1 LGHDT and CDR2 YNNKEL (reference sequence). The CDR3 nucleotides are TGTGCCAGCAGCCGGGGACTAGCGGGTTCTGTAAAGCAAGAGACCCAGTACTTC. Its translation is CASSRGLAGSVKQETQYF.

The V and J genes are TRBV19 and TRBJ2-4; 9 nucleotides line up with TRBD1. Germline V gene lookup returns CDR1 LNHDA and CDR2 SQIVND (reference sequence). V was pared by 1 base and J by 3 bases, with 7 bases of the junction left unmatched. The CDR3 is 17 amino acids. The CDR3 spells CASSIVIGGQGKNIQYF. The CDR3 DNA sequence: TGTGCCAGTAGTATAGTCATCGGGGGACAGGGCAAAAACATTCAGTACTTC.

This clonotype was found many times. J is TRBJ2-2 and V is TRBV7-8; 9 nucleotides agree with TRBD2. The J segment lost 2 bases and the V segment lost 0 bases, leaving 7 bases of the junction unmatched. Germline V gives CDR1 SGHVS, CDR2 FQNEAQ. This CDR3 contains 18 residues. The CDR3 region is CASSLASSGRTNTGELFF. The CDR3 DNA sequence: TGTGCCAGCAGCTTAGCAAGTAGCGGGAGAACTAACACCGGGGAGCTGTTTTTT.

This clonotype appeared a few times. The chain uses TRBV18 and TRBJ2-3; a weak D match, TRBD2 (6 bases). The V gene lost 0 bases and the J gene lost 6 bases, with 16 bases spanning the gap. CDR3 length equals 16 residues. Germline values: CDR1 KGHSH, CDR2 LQKENI. CDR3 sequence: CASSPPAARGSDTQYF. The CDR3 region has the DNA TGTGCCAGCTCACCACCGGCGGCCCGGGGGAGCGATACGCAGTATTTT.

This clonotype has just a few counts. The chain couples TRBV27 to TRBJ2-1, with D possibly TRBD2 on 5 matching bases. In germline, CDR1 is MNHEY, CDR2 SMNVEV (reference sequence). The CDR3 is made up of 19 amino acids. V was clipped by 5 bases and J by 0 bases, with 23 bases between them. CDR3 region: CASSAIILLGRGSYNEQFF. As DNA, the CDR3 is TGTGCCAGCAGTGCGATTATCCTACTCGGACGGGGCTCCTACAATGAGCAGTTCTTC.

This clonotype was picked up many times. V and J are TRBV7-2 and TRBJ2-3, with TRBD2 matching 7 bases. The CDR3 is 16 amino acids. With V trimmed by 4 bases and J by 2 bases, 9 bases remained unmatched. CDR1 is SGHTA and CDR2 is FQGNSA in the germline V gene. CDR3: CASSSLTGGITDTQYF. The CDR3 DNA reads TGTGCCAGCAGCTCCCTAACGGGAGGAATCACAGATACGCAGTATTTT.

The sample holds many counts of this clonotype. The V call is TRBV5-1, the J call TRBJ2-7; weak D call: TRBD1 (6 bases). This CDR3 is 16 amino acids long. Germline V CDR1 and CDR2: SGHRS, YFSETQ. Trimming cost V 4 bases and J 0 bases, with 17 bases left between them. In DNA, the CDR3 is TGCGCCAGCAGCCGGGACCCGGGACAAAGCTCCTACGAGCAGTACTTC. As protein: CASSRDPGQSSYEQYF.

This clonotype occurred once. Since a much larger clone is just one base distant, this may be a read error. The J gene is TRBJ2-7, the V gene TRBV28; a weak D match, TRBD2 (5 bases). The CDR3 length is 15 residues. The germline gives CDR1 MDHEN, CDR2 SYDVKM. V was cut by 4 bases and J by 1 base, with 14 bases left in between. This CDR3 is CASSSAQEASYEQYF. CDR3 nucleotide sequence: TGTGCCAGCAGTTCCGCCCAGGAGGCATCCTACGAGCAGTACTTC.

This clonotype was recorded at least ten times. The gene calls are TRBV2 and TRBJ2-1; tentative D call: TRBD1 (6 bases). Germline V CDR1 and CDR2: SNHLY, FYNNEI. This CDR3 comprises 12 residues. The germline V and J ends were trimmed by 3 bases and 10 bases, with 10 bases remaining between them. The CDR3: CASSENREEQFF. CDR3 DNA sequence: TGTGCCAGCAGTGAGAACAGGGAAGAGCAGTTCTTC.

This clonotype has ten or more counts. The chain recombines TRBV5-5 with TRBJ1-2; 11 positions match TRBD1. V shed 4 bases and J 3 bases; nucleotides not matched to a gene: 5. The CDR3 totals 15 residues. In germline, CDR1 is SGHKS, CDR2 YYEKEE (reference sequence). CDR3 nucleotide sequence: TGTGCCAGCAGCGCGAGGACAGGGGGCGACTATGGCTACACCTTC. Protein sequence: CASSARTGGDYGYTF.

This clonotype was observed many times. The chain uses TRBV6-1 and TRBJ2-3; 10 nucleotides agree with TRBD1. The CDR3 extends over 14 amino acids. Germline V gene sequence: CDR1 MNHNS, CDR2 SASEGT. V lost 6 bases, J lost 4 bases, and 4 bases stayed unmatched. The CDR3: CASRPTGGSDTQYF. CDR3 coding DNA: TGTGCCAGCAGGCCGACAGGGGGCTCAGATACGCAGTATTTT.

This clonotype was counted at least ten times. This chain links TRBV4-1 with TRBJ2-7; D may be TRBD1 (6 bases). This CDR3 spans 13 amino acids. Germline V gene lookup returns CDR1 MGHRA and CDR2 YSYEKL. V was clipped by 5 bases and J by 2 bases, with 10 bases between them. The CDR3 protein is CASSRDTAYEQYF. DNA of the CDR3: TGCGCCAGCAGCAGGGACACAGCCTACGAGCAGTACTTC.

The gene calls are TRBV7-2 and TRBJ2-7, with 7 bases aligning to TRBD2. The J segment lost 6 bases and the V segment lost 8 bases, leaving 7 bases of the junction unmatched. The CDR3 spans 12 residues. CDR1 and CDR2 (germline): SGHTA, FQGNSA. The CDR3 protein is CASGRGRLEQYF. For the CDR3, the DNA is TGTGCCAGCGGGAGGGGCAGGCTCGAGCAGTACTTC.

This chain connects TRBV28 to TRBJ1-4; D not resolved. V was pared by 3 bases and J by 5 bases, with 7 bases between. Per the germline V gene, CDR1 is MDHEN and CDR2 is SYDVKM. The CDR3 is 13 amino acids. CDR3: CASSFWANEKLFF. The CDR3 DNA reads as TGTGCCAGCAGTTTCTGGGCGAATGAAAAACTGTTTTTT.